This is a list of T cell receptor beta chains from one sample in a study of human T cells and chemical hapten exposure. TCRdb fed the RACE reads into MiXCR, producing one record per CDR3 protein. The sample has about 79,000 distinct CDR3 sequences, around 8.7% seen once. Source material: whole blood. These receptors came from a male donor in good health. Some clones in this sample may be carry-over from other donors' samples. Both conserved end residues are part of each CDR3. D genes are given only for firm matches. The size of a clone is reported for some rows only, either as once, few or many, or as a class for expanded clones.

CDR3 DNA: TGCGCCAGCAGCCAAGAATTACGGGGTTCCTACGAGCAGTACTTC
CDR3 protein: CASSQELRGSYEQYF
J gene: TRBJ2-7
V gene: TRBV4-3
D gene: .
clone size: few

CDR3 DNA: TGTGCCAGCAGCTACAGCGGGGGAAATGAGCAGTTCTTC
CDR3 protein: CASSYSGGNEQFF
J gene: TRBJ2-1
V gene: TRBV7-2
D gene: TRBD2
clone size: many

CDR3 DNA: TGTGCCGTTGACGGCTATGGCTACACCTTC
CDR3 protein: CAVDGYGYTF
J gene: TRBJ1-2
V gene: TRBV7-9
D gene: .
clone size: .

CDR3 DNA: TGTGCCAGCAGTCTAGAACACAGACTCAATCAGCCCCAGCATTTT
CDR3 protein: CASSLEHRLNQPQHF
J gene: TRBJ1-5
V gene: TRBV12-3/TRBV12-4
D gene: .
clone size: .

CDR3 DNA: TGTGCCAGCAGCTTAAGCCCTTGGTACCCCGGGGGCTTC
CDR3 protein: CASSLSPWYPGGF
J gene: TRBJ2-7
V gene: TRBV11-2
D gene: .
clone size: few

CDR3 DNA: TGCGCCAGCAGCCAAGTGGACTCTTCTAGCACAGATACGCAGTATTTT
CDR3 protein: CASSQVDSSSTDTQYF
J gene: TRBJ2-3
V gene: TRBV4-3
D gene: .
clone size: few

CDR3 DNA: TGTGCCACCGACCGTCGGGTCAACACTGAAGCTTTCTTT
CDR3 protein: CATDRRVNTEAFF
J gene: TRBJ1-1
V gene: TRBV12-3/TRBV12-4
D gene: .
clone size: few

CDR3 DNA: TGTGCCAGCAGTCCTTGGAGGACAGGGTATTCGGATGAGCAGTTCTTC
CDR3 protein: CASSPWRTGYSDEQFF
J gene: TRBJ2-1
V gene: TRBV14
D gene: TRBD1
clone size: many

CDR3 DNA: TGTGCCAGCAGTGAAGGGACAGGGGGGTTTGACAAAAACATTCAGTACTTC
CDR3 protein: CASSEGTGGFDKNIQYF
J gene: TRBJ2-4
V gene: TRBV27
D gene: TRBD1
clone size: few

CDR3 DNA: TGTGCCAGCACCTCATTCCGGGGGTTCTCTGGAAACACCATATATTTT
CDR3 protein: CASTSFRGFSGNTIYF
J gene: TRBJ1-3
V gene: TRBV7-9
D gene: .
clone size: .

CDR3 DNA: TGTGCCAGCAGTTCCAGACCCACAGACCCTTACGAGCAGTACTTC
CDR3 protein: CASSSRPTDPYEQYF
J gene: TRBJ2-7
V gene: TRBV6-5
D gene: .
clone size: .

CDR3 DNA: TGTGCCAGCAGCAAGGGACTAGCGGACTACGAGCAGTACTTC
CDR3 protein: CASSKGLADYEQYF
J gene: TRBJ2-7
V gene: TRBV5-5
D gene: TRBD2
clone size: .

CDR3 DNA: TGTGCCAGCAGCTTAGTTGCGGGAGTAGGATACAATGAGCAGTTCTTC
CDR3 protein: CASSLVAGVGYNEQFF
J gene: TRBJ2-1
V gene: TRBV11-2
D gene: TRBD2
clone size: .

CDR3 DNA: TGTGCCAGCAGACAAGGACAGGGGGCAGGAAAACTGTTTTTT
CDR3 protein: CASRQGQGAGKLFF
J gene: TRBJ1-4
V gene: TRBV6-5
D gene: TRBD1
clone size: .

CDR3 DNA: TGTGCCAGCAGAAACACGGGGGGCCCAGCAGATACGCAGTATTTT
CDR3 protein: CASRNTGGPADTQYF
J gene: TRBJ2-3
V gene: TRBV6-4
D gene: .
clone size: many

CDR3 DNA: TGCAGTGCTACCCGGACAGGGGGTAGCTACGAGCAGTACTTC
CDR3 protein: CSATRTGGSYEQYF
J gene: TRBJ2-7
V gene: TRBV20-1
D gene: TRBD1
clone size: .

CDR3 DNA: TGTGCCAGCAGCGATCCCCGGACAGGCGAAGAGACCCAGTACTTC
CDR3 protein: CASSDPRTGEETQYF
J gene: TRBJ2-5
V gene: TRBV7-6
D gene: TRBD1
clone size: .

CDR3 DNA: TGTGCCAGCAGTCCCCCGGACAGGGGGGATACCACCTTC
CDR3 protein: CASSPPDRGDTTF
J gene: TRBJ1-2
V gene: TRBV12-3/TRBV12-4
D gene: TRBD1
clone size: once

CDR3 DNA: TGTGCCAGCAGTTACCCGGGGCAGCCCCAGCATTTT
CDR3 protein: CASSYPGQPQHF
J gene: TRBJ1-5
V gene: TRBV6-5
D gene: .
clone size: many

CDR3 DNA: TGCAGCGTTGACGGACTAGCGGGAGGGCAGAAGAGCACAGATACGCAGTATTTT
CDR3 protein: CSVDGLAGGQKSTDTQYF
J gene: TRBJ2-3
V gene: TRBV29-1
D gene: TRBD2
clone size: many

CDR3 DNA: TGTGCCAGCAGCTCCCTCCACCTAACTAATGAAAAACTGTTTTTT
CDR3 protein: CASSSLHLTNEKLFF
J gene: TRBJ1-4
V gene: TRBV5-6
D gene: .
clone size: many

CDR3 DNA: TGCGCCAGCAGCCAGGCCCACGGGACAGGGCACATCACCGGGGAGCTGTTTTTT
CDR3 protein: CASSQAHGTGHITGELFF
J gene: TRBJ2-2
V gene: TRBV4-3
D gene: TRBD1
clone size: many

CDR3 DNA: TGTGCCAGTAGTATGATCGGGACAGCTAGCAATCAGCCCCAGCATTTT
CDR3 protein: CASSMIGTASNQPQHF
J gene: TRBJ1-5
V gene: TRBV19
D gene: TRBD1
clone size: .

CDR3 DNA: TGTGCCAGCAGTCCACCCGGGACAGGGGTTTACGAGCAGTACTTC
CDR3 protein: CASSPPGTGVYEQYF
J gene: TRBJ2-7
V gene: TRBV12-3/TRBV12-4
D gene: TRBD1
clone size: many

CDR3 DNA: TGTGCCAGCAGTTTAAAGGCGTTTCAGCGGACTAGCGGGAGGGCCAGGGCAGATACGCAGTATTTT
CDR3 protein: CASSLKAFQRTSGRARADTQYF
J gene: TRBJ2-3
V gene: TRBV27
D gene: TRBD2
clone size: few

CDR3 DNA: TGCAGTGCTATCTTACTAGTATCCTCGGGCACAGATACGCAGTATTTT
CDR3 protein: CSAILLVSSGTDTQYF
J gene: TRBJ2-3
V gene: TRBV20-1
D gene: .
clone size: .

CDR3 DNA: TGTGCCAGCAGCTGGGGACAAGGCCACTCTGGGGCCAACGTCCTGACTTTC
CDR3 protein: CASSWGQGHSGANVLTF
J gene: TRBJ2-6
V gene: TRBV5-4
D gene: .
clone size: .

CDR3 DNA: TGTGCCATCAGGGCTAGCGGGAGGGAAAGCACAGATACGCAGTATTTT
CDR3 protein: CAIRASGRESTDTQYF
J gene: TRBJ2-3
V gene: TRBV10-3
D gene: TRBD2
clone size: .

CDR3 DNA: TGTGCCAGCAGCTTTATTCAGGGAGGAACTGAAGCTTTCTTT
CDR3 protein: CASSFIQGGTEAFF
J gene: TRBJ1-1
V gene: TRBV5-6
D gene: .
clone size: few

CDR3 DNA: TGCGCCAGCAGCCAACTTTTCAGGGTTGGTGCTTTCTTT
CDR3 protein: CASSQLFRVGAFF
J gene: TRBJ1-1
V gene: TRBV4-1
D gene: .
clone size: many

CDR3 DNA: TGCAGTGCTAGAGATCGCCTCTTCGAGCAGTTCTTC
CDR3 protein: CSARDRLFEQFF
J gene: TRBJ2-1
V gene: TRBV20-1
D gene: .
clone size: once

CDR3 DNA: TGTGCCAGCAGCTTCGCGGGTACCGGCAATCAGCCCCAGCATTTT
CDR3 protein: CASSFAGTGNQPQHF
J gene: TRBJ1-5
V gene: TRBV27
D gene: .
clone size: many

CDR3 DNA: TGCGCCAGCAGCCAAGATGGGGGACAGGTTGAAGCTTTCTTT
CDR3 protein: CASSQDGGQVEAFF
J gene: TRBJ1-1
V gene: TRBV4-1
D gene: TRBD1
clone size: many

CDR3 DNA: TGTGCCAGCAGCTTAGGTCTAGCGGGGGGGTTAGATACGCAGTATTTT
CDR3 protein: CASSLGLAGGLDTQYF
J gene: TRBJ2-3
V gene: TRBV7-6
D gene: TRBD2
clone size: .

CDR3 DNA: TGCAGTGCAGTGGAGGGCCCCTACGAGCAGTACTTC
CDR3 protein: CSAVEGPYEQYF
J gene: TRBJ2-7
V gene: TRBV20-1
D gene: .
clone size: .

CDR3 DNA: TGTGCCAGCAGCCCCGGGACAGGGGGCACGGCTAATGAAAAACTGTTTTTT
CDR3 protein: CASSPGTGGTANEKLFF
J gene: TRBJ1-4
V gene: TRBV9
D gene: TRBD1
clone size: many

CDR3 DNA: TGTGCCAGCAGCCCAGACCCTAGCGGGGGCAATTACAATGAGCAGTTCTTC
CDR3 protein: CASSPDPSGGNYNEQFF
J gene: TRBJ2-1
V gene: TRBV7-2
D gene: TRBD2
clone size: .

CDR3 DNA: TGTGCCAGCACTAGCGGGAGGAGCACAGATACGCAGTATTTT
CDR3 protein: CASTSGRSTDTQYF
J gene: TRBJ2-3
V gene: TRBV2
D gene: TRBD2
clone size: few

CDR3 DNA: TGTGCCAGCAGTTTCGGACAGGGGGCGTTTGACGAGCAGTACTTC
CDR3 protein: CASSFGQGAFDEQYF
J gene: TRBJ2-7
V gene: TRBV6-2/TRBV6-3
D gene: TRBD1
clone size: .

CDR3 DNA: TGTGCCAGCAGTTTCCGCCTGCAGGGAAACTATGGCTACACCTTC
CDR3 protein: CASSFRLQGNYGYTF
J gene: TRBJ1-2
V gene: TRBV27
D gene: .
clone size: many

CDR3 DNA: TGTGCCAGCAACCTACAGCCGAACACTGAAGCTTTCTTT
CDR3 protein: CASNLQPNTEAFF
J gene: TRBJ1-1
V gene: TRBV6-1
D gene: .
clone size: .

CDR3 DNA: TGTGCCAGCAGTTTCCGGACAGAGAGCTCCTACGAGCAGTACTTC
CDR3 protein: CASSFRTESSYEQYF
J gene: TRBJ2-7
V gene: TRBV27
D gene: .
clone size: few

CDR3 DNA: TGTGCCAGCAGCTTAAATAGGGCAGCCCTCCACTTT
CDR3 protein: CASSLNRAALHF
J gene: TRBJ1-6
V gene: TRBV7-2
D gene: .
clone size: few

CDR3 DNA: TGTGCCAGCTCACCAGGGCCTGGGGCCAACGTCCTGACTTTC
CDR3 protein: CASSPGPGANVLTF
J gene: TRBJ2-6
V gene: TRBV18
D gene: .
clone size: few

CDR3 DNA: TGCAGTGCTAGCCGACAGAGACTTGCAACTAATGAAAAACTGTTTTTT
CDR3 protein: CSASRQRLATNEKLFF
J gene: TRBJ1-4
V gene: TRBV20-1
D gene: .
clone size: .

CDR3 DNA: TGTGCCAGCAGCCTGGTTGTCTCCTACGAGCAGTACTTC
CDR3 protein: CASSLVVSYEQYF
J gene: TRBJ2-7
V gene: TRBV11-2
D gene: .
clone size: .

CDR3 DNA: TGTGCCAGCAGCACCACCGGGACAGGGTTGGGTCAGCCCCAGCATTTT
CDR3 protein: CASSTTGTGLGQPQHF
J gene: TRBJ1-5
V gene: TRBV6-2/TRBV6-3
D gene: TRBD1
clone size: few

CDR3 DNA: TGTGCCAGCACCACCTTATGGGGGACTAGCGGGGGCTCTGGGGCCAACGTCCTGACTTTC
CDR3 protein: CASTTLWGTSGGSGANVLTF
J gene: TRBJ2-6
V gene: TRBV27
D gene: TRBD2
clone size: .

CDR3 DNA: TGTGCCATCAGTGAGGGCCGGGACATCTACGAGCAGTACTTC
CDR3 protein: CAISEGRDIYEQYF
J gene: TRBJ2-7
V gene: TRBV10-3
D gene: .
clone size: few

CDR3 DNA: TGTGCCAGCAGCGTAGAAACAGAGGGAGATACGCAGTATTTT
CDR3 protein: CASSVETEGDTQYF
J gene: TRBJ2-3
V gene: TRBV9
D gene: .
clone size: .

CDR3 DNA: TGCAGTGCTACACGTAAGTTGGGGAATCAGCCCCAGCATTTT
CDR3 protein: CSATRKLGNQPQHF
J gene: TRBJ1-5
V gene: TRBV20-1
D gene: .
clone size: .

CDR3 DNA: TGTGCCAGCTCACCCGCTTTCCCGCGGACTTACACAGATACGCAGTATTTT
CDR3 protein: CASSPAFPRTYTDTQYF
J gene: TRBJ2-3
V gene: TRBV18
D gene: .
clone size: .

CDR3 DNA: TGCAGTGCTAGAGAACAGGGGGCGAAGAAGACTGAAGCTTTCTTT
CDR3 protein: CSAREQGAKKTEAFF
J gene: TRBJ1-1
V gene: TRBV20-1
D gene: TRBD1
clone size: few